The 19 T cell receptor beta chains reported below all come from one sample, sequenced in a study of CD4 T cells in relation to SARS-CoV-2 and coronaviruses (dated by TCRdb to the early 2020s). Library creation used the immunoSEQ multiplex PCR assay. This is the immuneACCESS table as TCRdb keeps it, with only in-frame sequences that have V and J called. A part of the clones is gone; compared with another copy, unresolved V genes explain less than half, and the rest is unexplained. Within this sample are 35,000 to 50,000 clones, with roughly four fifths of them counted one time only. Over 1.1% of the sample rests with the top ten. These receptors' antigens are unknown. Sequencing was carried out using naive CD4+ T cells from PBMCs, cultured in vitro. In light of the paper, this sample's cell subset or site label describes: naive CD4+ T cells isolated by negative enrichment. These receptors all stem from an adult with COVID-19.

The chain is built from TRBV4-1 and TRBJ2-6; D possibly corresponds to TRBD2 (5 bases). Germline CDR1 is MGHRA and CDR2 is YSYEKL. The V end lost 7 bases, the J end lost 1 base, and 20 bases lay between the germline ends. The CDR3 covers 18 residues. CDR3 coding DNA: TGCGCCAGCACTACCGCCCGGGAAGCGAGATCTGGGGCCAACGTCCTGACTTTC. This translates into CASTTAREARSGANVLTF.

This chain's CDR3 is CASSSGGQGAYQPQHF. In DNA, the CDR3 is TGTGCCAGCAGTTCGGGGGGGCAGGGGGCTTATCAGCCCCAGCATTTT. The chain employs TRBV28 and TRBJ1-5; TRBD1 matches 8 bases. The junction had 10 bases not matched to a gene; V was cut back by 4 bases and J by 5 bases. The germline CDR1 and CDR2 sequences are MDHEN and SYDVKM. This CDR3 spans 16 amino acids.

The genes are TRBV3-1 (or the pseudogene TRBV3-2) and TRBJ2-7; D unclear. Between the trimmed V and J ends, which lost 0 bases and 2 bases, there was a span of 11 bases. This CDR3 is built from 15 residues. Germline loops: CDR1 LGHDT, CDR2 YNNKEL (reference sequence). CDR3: CASSQEPAVTYEQYF. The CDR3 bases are TGTGCCAGCAGCCAAGAACCGGCAGTAACCTACGAGCAGTACTTC.

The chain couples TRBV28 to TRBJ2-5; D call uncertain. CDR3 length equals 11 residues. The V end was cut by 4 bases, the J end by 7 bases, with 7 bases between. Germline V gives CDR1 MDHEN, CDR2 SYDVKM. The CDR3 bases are TGTGCCAGCAGTTCCGGTTGGACCCAGTACTTC. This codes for CASSSGWTQYF. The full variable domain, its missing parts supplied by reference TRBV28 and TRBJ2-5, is DVKVTQSSRYLVKRTGEKVFLECVQDMDHENMFWYRQDPGLGLRLIYFSYDVKMKEKGDIPEGYSVSREKKERFSLILESASTNQTSMYLCASSSGWTQYFGPGTRLLVL.

DNA for the CDR3: TGTGCCACCAGGAGGGGCACAGATACGCAGTATTTT. This translates into CATRRGTDTQYF. V gene TRBV11-2 combines with J gene TRBJ2-3; maybe TRBD2 (6 bases). Between the trimmed V and J ends, which lost 10 bases and 1 base, there was a span of 9 bases. Germline CDR1 reads SGHAT; CDR2 reads FQNNGV. The length of the CDR3 is 12 residues. The variable domain in full, completed from reference TRBV11-2 and TRBJ2-3, reads EAGVAQSPRYKIIEKRQSVAFWCNPISGHATLYWYQQILGQGPKLLIQFQNNGVVDDSQLPKDRFSAERLKGVDSTLKIQPAKLEDSAVYLCATRRGTDTQYFGPGTRLTVL.

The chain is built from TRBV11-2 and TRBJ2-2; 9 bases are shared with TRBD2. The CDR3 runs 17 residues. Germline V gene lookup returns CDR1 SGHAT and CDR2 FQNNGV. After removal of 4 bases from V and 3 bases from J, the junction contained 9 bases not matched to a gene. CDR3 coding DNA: TGTGCCAGCAGCTCGATTACTAGCGGGCGGCACACCGGGGAGCTGTTTTTT. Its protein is CASSSITSGRHTGELFF.

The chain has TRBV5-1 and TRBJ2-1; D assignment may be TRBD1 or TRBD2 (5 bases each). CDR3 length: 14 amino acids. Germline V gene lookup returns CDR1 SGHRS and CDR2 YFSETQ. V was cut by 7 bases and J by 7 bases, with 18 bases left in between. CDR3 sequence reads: CASDNGDPTNEQFF. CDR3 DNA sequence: TGCGCCAGCGACAATGGGGACCCTACAAATGAGCAGTTCTTC.

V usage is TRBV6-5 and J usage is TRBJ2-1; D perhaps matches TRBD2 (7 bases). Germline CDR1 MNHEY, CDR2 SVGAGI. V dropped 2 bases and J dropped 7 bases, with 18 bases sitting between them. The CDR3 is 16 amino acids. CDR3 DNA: TGTGCCAGCAGTTACCCTAGGGGGAGGGGGGGTAATGAGCAGTTCTTC. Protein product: CASSYPRGRGGNEQFF.

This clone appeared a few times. CDR3 DNA: TGTGCCAGCAGCCCATTACAGGCCTCTGAAGCTTTCTTT. Its translation: CASSPLQASEAFF. V and J are TRBV3-1 (or the pseudogene TRBV3-2) and TRBJ1-1; TRBD1 is a possible D gene (5 bases). The germline gives CDR1 LGHDT, CDR2 YNNKEL (reference sequence). The length of the CDR3 is 13 residues. The V end was cut by 4 bases, the J end by 6 bases, with 12 bases between.

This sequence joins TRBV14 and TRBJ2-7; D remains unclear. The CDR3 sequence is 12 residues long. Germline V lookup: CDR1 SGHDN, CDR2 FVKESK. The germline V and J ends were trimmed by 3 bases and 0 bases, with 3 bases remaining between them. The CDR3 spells CASSQNSYEQYF. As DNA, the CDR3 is TGTGCCAGCAGCCAGAACTCCTACGAGCAGTACTTC.

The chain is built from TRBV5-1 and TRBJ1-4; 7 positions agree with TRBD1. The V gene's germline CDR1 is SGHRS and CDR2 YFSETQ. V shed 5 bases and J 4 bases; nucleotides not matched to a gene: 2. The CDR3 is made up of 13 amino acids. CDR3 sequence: CASRTGLNEKLFF. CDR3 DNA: TGCGCCAGCAGGACAGGGCTTAATGAAAAACTGTTTTTT. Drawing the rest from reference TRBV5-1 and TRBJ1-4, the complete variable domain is KAGVTQTPRYLIKTRGQQVTLSCSPISGHRSVSWYQQTPGQGLQFLFEYFSETQRNKGNFPGRFSGRQFSNSRSEMNVSTLELGDSALYLCASRTGLNEKLFFGSGTQLSVL.

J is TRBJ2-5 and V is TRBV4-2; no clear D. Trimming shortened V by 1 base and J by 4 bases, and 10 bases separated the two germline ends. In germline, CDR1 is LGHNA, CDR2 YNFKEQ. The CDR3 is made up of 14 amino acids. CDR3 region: CASSQGSKGETQYF. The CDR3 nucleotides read TGTGCCAGCAGCCAAGGCTCAAAAGGAGAGACCCAGTACTTC.

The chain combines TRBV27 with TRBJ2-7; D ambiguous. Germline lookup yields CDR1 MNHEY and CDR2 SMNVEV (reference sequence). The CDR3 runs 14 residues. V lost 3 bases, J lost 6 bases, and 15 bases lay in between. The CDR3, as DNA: TGTGCCAGCAGTTTCACCTCCCTAAATGGCGAGCAGTACTTC. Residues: CASSFTSLNGEQYF.

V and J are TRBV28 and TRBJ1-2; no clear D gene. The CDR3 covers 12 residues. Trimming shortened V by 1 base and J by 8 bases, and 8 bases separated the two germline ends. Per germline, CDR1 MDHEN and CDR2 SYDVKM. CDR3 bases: TGTGCCAGCAGTTTATTGACTGCCGGCTACACCTTC. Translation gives CASSLLTAGYTF.

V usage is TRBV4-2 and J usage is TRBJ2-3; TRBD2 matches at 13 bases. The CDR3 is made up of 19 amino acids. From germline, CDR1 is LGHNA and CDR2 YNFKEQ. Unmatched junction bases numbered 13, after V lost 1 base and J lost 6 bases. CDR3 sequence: CASSQVITSGRGTMDTQYF. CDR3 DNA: TGTGCCAGCAGCCAAGTTATAACTAGCGGGAGGGGGACAATGGATACGCAGTATTTT.

The CDR3 loop is CASSRTGSNQPQHF. CDR3 nucleotide sequence: TGTGCCAGTAGTCGGACAGGGAGTAATCAGCCCCAGCATTTT. The chain links TRBV19 to TRBJ1-5, with TRBD1 matching over 8 bases. J lost 4 bases, V lost 5 bases, and 4 bases had no gene match. Germline CDR1 and CDR2: LNHDA and SQIVND (reference sequence). CDR3 length: 14 residues.

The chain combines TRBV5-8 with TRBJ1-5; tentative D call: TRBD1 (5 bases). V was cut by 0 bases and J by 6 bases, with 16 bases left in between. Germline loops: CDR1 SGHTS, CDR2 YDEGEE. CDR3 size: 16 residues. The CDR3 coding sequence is TGTGCCAGCAGCTTGGGACAGCAACCTTGGGGTCAGCCCCAGCATTTT. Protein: CASSLGQQPWGQPQHF.

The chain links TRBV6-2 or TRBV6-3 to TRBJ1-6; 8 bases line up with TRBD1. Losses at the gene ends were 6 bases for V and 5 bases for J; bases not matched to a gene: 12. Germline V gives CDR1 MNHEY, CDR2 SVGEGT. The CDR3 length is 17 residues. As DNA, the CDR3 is TGTGCCAGCAGCCCGGACAGGGCTCCCGACGATAATTCACCCCTCCACTTT. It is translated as CASSPDRAPDDNSPLHF.

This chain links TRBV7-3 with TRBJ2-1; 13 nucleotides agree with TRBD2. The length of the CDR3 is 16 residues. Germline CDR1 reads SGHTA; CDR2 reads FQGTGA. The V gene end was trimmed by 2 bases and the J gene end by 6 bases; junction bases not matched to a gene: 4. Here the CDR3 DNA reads TGTGCCAGCAGCTTACCTTGGACTAGCGGGAGCAATGAGCAGTTCTTC. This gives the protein CASSLPWTSGSNEQFF.